The clone carrying this T cell receptor (beta chain) has more than one count but fewer than ten. No antigen is known for it. CDR1 and CDR2 (germline): MNHNY, SVGAGI (reference sequence). V shed 6 bases, J shed 0 bases, and the junction held 2 bases outside the gene matches. The CDR3 runs 13 residues. TCRdb ran MiXCR on the RT-PCR reads and lists one entry per CDR3 protein. The sample shows about 530,000 distinct CDR3 sequences, 12% of them seen only once. The data were taken from a study of response to subunit inactivated influenza vaccine. Study-level findings and limits: Seasonal influenza vaccination, on each occasion, was suggested by the authors to recruit few new T cells.

The sequenced sample was PBMCs from blood, obtained on the day of vaccination. This chain connects TRBV6-6 to TRBJ2-7, with 7 bases identical to TRBD1. This TCR was recovered from a man aged 50 to 59 who received an inactivated influenza vaccine. In DNA form, the CDR3 reads TGTGCCAGCAGGGGGGACAGCTCCTACGAGCAGTACTTC. Its protein product is CASRGDSSYEQYF.